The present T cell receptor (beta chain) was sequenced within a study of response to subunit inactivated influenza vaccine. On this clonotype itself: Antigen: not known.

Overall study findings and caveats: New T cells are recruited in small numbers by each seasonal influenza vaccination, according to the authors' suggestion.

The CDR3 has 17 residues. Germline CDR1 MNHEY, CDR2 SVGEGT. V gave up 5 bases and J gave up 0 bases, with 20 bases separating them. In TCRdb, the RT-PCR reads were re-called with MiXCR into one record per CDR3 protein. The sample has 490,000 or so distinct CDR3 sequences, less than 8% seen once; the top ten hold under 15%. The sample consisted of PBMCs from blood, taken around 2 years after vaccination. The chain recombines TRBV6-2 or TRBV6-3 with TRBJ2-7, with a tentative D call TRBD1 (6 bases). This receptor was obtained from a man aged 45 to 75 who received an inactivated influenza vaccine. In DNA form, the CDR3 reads TGTGCCAGCAGTCCTTACGTGCATAGGGGGAACTCCTACGAGCAGTACTTC. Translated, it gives CASSPYVHRGNSYEQYF.